The 26 T cell receptor beta chains below come from one sample, sequenced in a study of identical twins. TCRdb fed the 5' RACE reads into MiXCR, producing one record per CDR3 protein. The top ten hold about 0.25% of the sample, which has about 1.7 million distinct CDR3 sequences, less than 40% seen once. Sequencing was done on a sample of cord blood. These receptors were collected from a newborn girl in good health.

This clonotype was counted only a few times. The V and J genes are TRBV24-1 and TRBJ2-7; possible D gene TRBD1, 6 bases. The CDR3 loop spans 14 amino acids. V lost 3 bases and J lost 3, with 11 bases in between. The germline V gene encodes CDR1 KGHDR and CDR2 SFDVKD. Here the CDR3 reads CATSDGDTYYEQYF. The CDR3 nucleotides read TGTGCCACCAGTGATGGGGACACTTACTACGAGCAGTACTTC.

The rearrangement links TRBV2 to TRBJ2-7, with 7 bases fitting TRBD2. The CDR3 is made up of 16 amino acids. Trimming cost V 4 bases and J 7 bases; bases outside gene matches: 16. Per germline, CDR1 SNHLY and CDR2 FYNNEI. The CDR3, as DNA: TGTGCCAGCAGTGGGGAAGGGGCGGGGGTTTACAATGAGCAGTACTTC. Its protein is CASSGEGAGVYNEQYF.

This clonotype has just a few counts. The chain links TRBV30 to TRBJ2-3, with D unclear. Germline CDR1 reads GTSNPN; CDR2 reads SVGIG (reference sequence). This CDR3 contains 13 residues. V shed 3 bases and J shed 1 base, with 8 bases lying between them. In DNA, the CDR3 is TGTGCCTGGAGGGGCAGACGCACAGATACGCAGTATTTT. Amino acid sequence: CAWRGRRTDTQYF.

V and J are TRBV20-1 and TRBJ2-7; no clear D gene. The J call is doubtful: the DNA matches TRBJ2-5 better. The length of the CDR3 is 15 residues. CDR1 and CDR2 from the germline V gene are DFQATT and SNEGSKA (reference sequence). The CDR3 protein is CSVPSLGSWRETQYF. The CDR3 DNA follows: TGCAGTGTCCCGTCCCTAGGATCTTGGAGAGAGACCCAGTACTTC.

This sequence joins TRBV24-1 and TRBJ2-1; perhaps TRBD2 as D (5 bases). V lost 7 bases and J 2 bases, leaving 11 bases between the germline ends. CDR1 is KGHDR and CDR2 is SFDVKD in the germline V gene. The CDR3 has 14 residues. CDR3 loop: CATSPRAAYNEQFF. The CDR3 DNA reads as TGTGCCACCAGCCCGCGGGCGGCCTACAATGAGCAGTTCTTC.

The rearrangement joins TRBV7-8 to TRBJ2-1; possible D gene TRBD1, 6 bases. The CDR3 is 14 residues long. Trimming removed 5 bases at V and 6 bases at J, with 14 bases between. CDR1 and CDR2 from the germline V gene are SGHVS and FQNEAQ. The CDR3 bases are TGTGCCAGCAGCCACACGACAGGTAGCAATGAGCAGTTCTTC. Translated: CASSHTTGSNEQFF.

The V and J genes are TRBV5-1 and TRBJ2-3; 13 positions agree with TRBD2. V lost 3 bases, J lost 0 bases, and 1 base stayed unmatched. The CDR3 contains 16 residues. From germline, CDR1 is SGHRS and CDR2 YFSETQ. The CDR3 bases are TGCGCCAGCAGCTGGACTAGCGGGAGAAGCACAGATACGCAGTATTTT. Protein: CASSWTSGRSTDTQYF.

The chain combines TRBV18 with TRBJ1-2; D might be TRBD1 (6 bases). V lost 0 bases and J 3 bases, leaving 14 bases between the germline ends. This CDR3 comprises 16 residues. Germline V gene lookup returns CDR1 KGHSH and CDR2 LQKENI. The CDR3 spells CASSPPARGGDYGYTF. DNA of the CDR3: TGTGCCAGCTCACCACCGGCTAGGGGGGGAGACTATGGCTACACCTTC.

The V call is TRBV4-2, the J call TRBJ2-1, with unresolved D. Deletions cut 0 bases from V and 5 bases from J, with 14 bases between. The CDR3 covers 16 residues. The germline CDR1 and CDR2 sequences are LGHNA and YNFKEQ. As DNA, the CDR3 is TGTGCCAGCAGCCAAGAGGAGCAGGCCCCCCACAATGAGCAGTTCTTC. It encodes CASSQEEQAPHNEQFF.

The chain recombines TRBV29-1 with TRBJ2-3, with 8 bases fitting TRBD2. Germline V gene data show CDR1 as SQVTM and CDR2 as ANQGSEA. J gave up 6 bases and V 4 bases, and 9 bases lay outside the gene matches. The CDR3 sequence is 14 residues long. The CDR3 protein is CSVGASGGRDTQYF. The CDR3 DNA follows: TGCAGCGTTGGGGCCAGCGGGGGACGGGATACGCAGTATTTT.

This clonotype was detected a few times. The V call is TRBV11-2, the J call TRBJ2-5, with TRBD2 matching 8 bases. This CDR3 contains 16 residues. Germline values: CDR1 SGHAT, CDR2 FQNNGV. With 1 base clipped from V and 5 bases from J, the junction kept 9 bases outside the gene matches. In DNA form, the CDR3 reads TGTGCCAGCAGCTTAGTACTTAGCGGGACCCTGGAGACCCAGTACTTC. Translation: CASSLVLSGTLETQYF.

There are many counts of this clonotype. CDR3 coding DNA: TGCAGTGCTAGAGATGACAGGGCCTACGAGCAGTACTTC. Translated: CSARDDRAYEQYF. This chain links TRBV20-1 with TRBJ2-7; 7 nucleotides agree with TRBD1. The CDR3 has 13 amino acids. Looked up from germline, CDR1 is DFQATT and CDR2 is SNEGSKA (reference sequence). V gave up 0 bases and J gave up 2 bases; unmatched junction bases: 1.

This chain joins TRBV6-5 and TRBJ2-5; no firm D call. Germline V gene lookup returns CDR1 MNHEY and CDR2 SVGAGI. V was cut by 4 bases and J by 11 bases, with 11 bases left in between. The CDR3 covers 11 residues. This CDR3 reads CASSSATEQYF. The CDR3 coding sequence is TGTGCCAGCAGTTCCGCCACTGAGCAGTACTTC.

A few counts support this clonotype. The chain has TRBV20-1 and TRBJ2-1; 9 nucleotides line up with TRBD2. Germline V gene lookup returns CDR1 DFQATT and CDR2 SNEGSKA (reference sequence). The CDR3 is made up of 14 amino acids. Trimming removed 4 bases from V and 6 bases from J; junction bases left unmatched: 7. In DNA, the CDR3 is TGCAGTGCTACTCCCGGGACTAGCCTCAATGAGCAGTTCTTC. This codes for CSATPGTSLNEQFF.

The rearrangement joins TRBV27 to TRBJ2-7, with 7 bases matching TRBD1. CDR3 length: 14 residues. Losses at the gene ends were 6 bases for V and 0 bases for J; bases not matched to a gene: 5. Germline loops: CDR1 MNHEY, CDR2 SMNVEV (reference sequence). CDR3 protein: CASRQGTSSYEQYF. CDR3 DNA: TGTGCCAGCAGACAGGGGACGAGCTCCTACGAGCAGTACTTC.

This clonotype was recorded only once. The chain is built from TRBV20-1 and TRBJ2-1; D gene ambiguous. CDR1 is DFQATT and CDR2 is SNEGSKA in the germline V gene (reference sequence). V was clipped by 2 bases and J by 6 bases, with 11 bases between them. This CDR3 contains 13 residues. The CDR3 reads CSARPPWPNEQFF. The CDR3 bases are TGCAGTGCTAGACCCCCATGGCCCAATGAGCAGTTCTTC.

This clonotype was seen a handful of times. The genes are TRBV20-1 and TRBJ2-5; 15 nucleotides match TRBD2. The closer fit of TRBJ2-7 to the DNA end suggests the J call may be wrong. Per germline, CDR1 DFQATT and CDR2 SNEGSKA (reference sequence). The CDR3 covers 15 residues. The CDR3 nucleotides are TGCAGTGCTCATCTTCCGGGACTAGCGGGAGGCGAGCAGTACTTC. Amino acids: CSAHLPGLAGGEQYF.

The rearrangement joins TRBV10-2 to TRBJ2-3; 10 bases fit TRBD2. The CDR3 extends over 15 amino acids. After removal of 7 bases from V and 1 base from J, the junction contained 5 bases not matched to a gene. Germline V gene data show CDR1 as WSHSY and CDR2 as SAAADI. The CDR3 here is CASIIAGGRTDTQYF. CDR3 coding DNA: TGCGCCAGCATTATAGCGGGGGGACGCACAGATACGCAGTATTTT.

Regarding this clonotype: An end of the junction differs from the germline gene, which may be a read error. The V call is TRBV20-1, the J call TRBJ1-2; no reliable D call. The CDR3 is 12 amino acids. Germline values: CDR1 DFQATT, CDR2 SNEGSKA (reference sequence). DNA of the CDR3: TGCAGTGCTAGAGGGTACTTCTATGGCTACATCTTC. It translates to CSARGYFYGYIF.

The chain has TRBV4-1 and TRBJ1-1; 9 positions agree with TRBD1. V lost 4 bases to trimming and J lost 5 bases; unmatched junction nucleotides: 8. The CDR3 has 15 amino acids. CDR1 is MGHRA and CDR2 is YSYEKL in the germline V gene. The DNA of the CDR3 is TGCGCCAGCAGCCGATTAGGACAGGGGCGTACTGAAGCTTTCTTT. This sequence encodes CASSRLGQGRTEAFF.

This clonotype came up once. V gene TRBV20-1 combines with J gene TRBJ1-3; no firm D call. Germline V CDR1 and CDR2: DFQATT, SNEGSKA (reference sequence). The V gene lost 4 bases and the J gene lost 5 bases, with 6 bases spanning the gap. The length of the CDR3 is 11 residues. Here the CDR3 reads CSANLRNTIYF. The DNA for the CDR3 is TGCAGTGCTAACCTTAGAAACACCATATATTTT.

This clonotype has a handful of counts. V gene TRBV3-1 combines with J gene TRBJ1-2; D is possibly TRBD1 (5 bases). The germline CDR1 and CDR2 sequences are LGHDT and YNNKEL (reference sequence). The CDR3 extends over 15 amino acids. The V end lost 0 bases, the J end lost 8 bases, and 16 bases lay between the germline ends. CDR3 nucleotides: TGTGCCAGCAGCCAAGAGGGGACGGGGCTCCGCGGCTACACCTTC. This encodes CASSQEGTGLRGYTF. The variable domain in full, with the rest retrieved from reference TRBV3-1 and TRBJ1-2, is DTAVSQTPKYLVTQMGNDKSIKCEQNLGHDTMYWYKQDSKKFLKIMFSYNNKELIINETVPNRFSPKSPDKAHLNLHINSLELGDSAVYFCASSQEGTGLRGYTFGSGTRLTVV.

This chain uses TRBV28 with TRBJ1-5; TRBD1 matches at 7 bases. The CDR3 loop spans 16 amino acids. The germline V gene encodes CDR1 MDHEN and CDR2 SYDVKM. The trim removed 6 bases at V and 3 bases at J, leaving 11 bases unmatched. The DNA of the CDR3 is TGTGCCAGCAGCCTTCCCGAGACAGGGAACAATCAGCCCCAGCATTTT. Protein product: CASSLPETGNNQPQHF.

The chain employs TRBV28 and TRBJ2-3; D may be TRBD1 (5 bases). Looked up from germline, CDR1 is MDHEN and CDR2 is SYDVKM. Trimming shortened V by 5 bases and J by 3 bases, and 15 bases separated the two germline ends. The CDR3 spans 15 residues. The CDR3 coding sequence is TGTGCCAGCAGTCTACGGACAATCCCTACAGATACGCAGTATTTT. This sequence encodes CASSLRTIPTDTQYF.

This clonotype occurred once. J is TRBJ2-1 and V is TRBV11-2, with TRBD2 matching over 9 bases. Matching the DNA end better, TRBJ2-7 makes the J call doubtful. The CDR3 extends over 20 amino acids. Germline V lookup: CDR1 SGHAT, CDR2 FQNNGV. The CDR3 sequence: CASSPGASGNSWDSYNEQYF. Here the CDR3 DNA reads TGTGCCAGCAGCCCAGGGGCTAGCGGGAACAGTTGGGACTCCTACAATGAGCAGTACTTC.

This clonotype has just a few counts. This chain links TRBV10-3 with TRBJ2-3; D perhaps matches TRBD2 (6 bases). CDR3 length: 12 residues. Germline CDR1 ENHRY, CDR2 SYGVKD. V was pared by 3 bases and J by 13 bases, with 14 bases between. CDR3 sequence: CAISDVVEGEYF. In DNA form, the CDR3 reads TGTGCCATCAGTGACGTAGTGGAGGGAGAGTATTTT.